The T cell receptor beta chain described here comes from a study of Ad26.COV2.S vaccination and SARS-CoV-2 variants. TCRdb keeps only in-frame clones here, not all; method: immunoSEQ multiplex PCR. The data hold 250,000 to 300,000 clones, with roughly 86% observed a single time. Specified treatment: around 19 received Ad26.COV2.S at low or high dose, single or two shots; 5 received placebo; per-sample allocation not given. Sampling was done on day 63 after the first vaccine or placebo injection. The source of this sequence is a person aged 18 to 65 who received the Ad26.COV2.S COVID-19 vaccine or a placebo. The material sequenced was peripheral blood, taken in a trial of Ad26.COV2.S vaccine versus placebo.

The CDR3 nucleotides read TGTGCCAGCAGTCACTACCGGGGACGGGGTAATGAAAAACTGTTTTTT. This encodes CASSHYRGRGNEKLFF. The chain carries TRBV7-8 and TRBJ1-4; D perhaps matches TRBD1 (5 bases). This CDR3 comprises 16 residues. V was pared by 6 bases and J by 4 bases, with 18 bases between. CDR1 is SGHVS and CDR2 is FQNEAQ in the germline V gene.